Below, 12 T cell receptor beta chains from the same sample are listed, as sequenced in a study of blood T cell repertoires in COVID-19. Libraries were prepared by immunoSEQ multiplex PCR; TCRdb keeps only in-frame clonotypes and omits some of them. Among a few hundred thousand clones listed, approximately 81% were seen once. Sequencing was done on a sample of PBMCs or T cells enriched from blood (not recorded which). All receptors come from a woman in her fifties or sixties who had recovered from COVID-19.

V is TRBV5-1 and J is TRBJ2-7, with D perhaps TRBD1 (6 bases). Per the germline V gene, CDR1 is SGHRS and CDR2 is YFSETQ. The CDR3 loop spans 14 amino acids. V lost 1 base and J lost 7, with 15 bases in between. As DNA, the CDR3 is TGCGCCAGCAGCTTGAGGTTGGACAGAAGTGAGCAGTACTTC. Translating gives CASSLRLDRSEQYF.

The chain links TRBV12-3 or TRBV12-4 to TRBJ2-3; D is uncertain. The CDR3 totals 12 residues. Trimming took 5 bases from V and 4 from J, leaving 7 bases between them. In DNA form, the CDR3 reads TGTGCCAGCAGTCTCGACTCAGATACGCAGTATTTT. Its translation is CASSLDSDTQYF.

Only a few counts were recorded for this clone. The chain has TRBV7-2 and TRBJ2-7, with 7 bases fitting TRBD2. Trimming at V came to 0 bases and at J to 2 bases, leaving 1 base not matched to a gene. Germline values: CDR1 SGHTA, CDR2 FQGNSA. The CDR3 has 14 amino acids. The CDR3 protein is CASSLASGAYEQYF. CDR3 nucleotides: TGTGCCAGCAGCTTAGCGAGCGGGGCCTACGAGCAGTACTTC.

V usage is TRBV18 and J usage is TRBJ1-5; 11 nucleotides agree with TRBD1. CDR1 is KGHSH, CDR2 LQKENI, per germline. CDR3 length: 16 residues. Trimming at V came to 5 bases and at J to 9 bases, leaving 12 bases not matched to a gene. This chain's CDR3 is CASSIRDRGAEPPQHF. CDR3 bases: TGTGCCAGCTCAATCCGGGACAGGGGGGCAGAACCGCCCCAGCATTTT.

The gene calls are TRBV18 and TRBJ1-2; D is unresolved. CDR3 length equals 16 residues. Germline loops: CDR1 KGHSH, CDR2 LQKENI. The V end lost 1 base, the J end lost 4 bases, and 16 bases lay between the germline ends. For the CDR3, the DNA is TGTGCCAGCTCACCACAGGGAGGAGGGAGCGCCTATGGCTACACCTTC. This translates into CASSPQGGGSAYGYTF.

This chain links TRBV13 with TRBJ2-1; perhaps TRBD2 as D (6 bases). The germline V gene has CDR1 PRHDT and CDR2 FYEKMQ (reference sequence). The CDR3 spans 17 residues. V lost 0 bases and J 3 bases, leaving 15 bases between the germline ends. CDR3 sequence: CASSLGSGGNIYNEQFF. CDR3 nucleotide sequence: TGTGCCAGCAGCTTAGGCAGCGGCGGGAACATCTACAATGAGCAGTTCTTC.

V is TRBV7-8 and J is TRBJ2-2; D might be TRBD2 (6 bases). The CDR3 loop spans 16 amino acids. V lost 1 base, J lost 6 bases, and 15 bases lay in between. Germline-derived CDR1 and CDR2 are SGHVS and FQNEAQ. CDR3 sequence reads: CASSLGVGGNPGELFF. Written as DNA, the CDR3 is TGTGCCAGCAGCTTAGGGGTTGGGGGGAATCCCGGGGAGCTGTTTTTT.

The sample holds a few counts of this clone. The chain has TRBV2 and TRBJ1-4, with TRBD1 matching over 8 bases. The CDR3 has 15 amino acids. V lost 5 bases and J lost 8; bases outside the gene matches: 10. The germline gives CDR1 SNHLY, CDR2 FYNNEI. The CDR3 coding sequence is TGTGCCAGCAGTCAAGACAGGGGAAGTCGAGAAAAACTGTTTTTT. This sequence encodes CASSQDRGSREKLFF.

This sequence joins TRBV5-6 and TRBJ2-5; 7 nucleotides line up with TRBD1. V shed 4 bases, J shed 4 bases, and the junction held 4 bases outside the gene matches. This CDR3 is 13 amino acids long. Germline lookup yields CDR1 SGHDT and CDR2 YYEEEE. CDR3 loop: CASSPTGRETQYF. Here the CDR3 DNA reads TGTGCCAGCAGCCCGACAGGGAGAGAGACCCAGTACTTC.

The CDR3 DNA is TGTGCCAGCACTATTCACAGGGGTAATTCACCCCTCCACTTT. This translates into CASTIHRGNSPLHF. The chain links TRBV28 to TRBJ1-6; 7 bases are shared with TRBD1. The ends lost 7 bases at V and 6 bases at J; junction bases unmatched: 6. This CDR3 region has 14 residues. Germline values: CDR1 MDHEN, CDR2 SYDVKM. Drawing the rest from reference TRBV28 and TRBJ1-6, the complete variable domain is DVKVTQSSRYLVKRTGEKVFLECVQDMDHENMFWYRQDPGLGLRLIYFSYDVKMKEKGDIPEGYSVSREKKERFSLILESASTNQTSMYLCASTIHRGNSPLHFGNGTRLTVT.

The chain joins TRBV7-2 to TRBJ2-2; D is perhaps TRBD1 (5 bases). V was shortened by 4 bases and J by 5 bases, with 14 bases between the two germline ends. The CDR3 has 15 residues. Germline-derived CDR1 and CDR2 are SGHTA and FQGNSA. The CDR3 loop reads CASSSQGMGTGELFF. Written as DNA, the CDR3 is TGTGCCAGCAGCTCGCAGGGAATGGGGACCGGGGAGCTGTTTTTT.

The V gene is TRBV10-1, the J gene TRBJ2-3; a weak D match, TRBD1 (6 bases). This CDR3 is 14 amino acids long. Looked up from germline, CDR1 is WNHNN and CDR2 is SYGVQD (reference sequence). V was cut by 2 bases and J by 6 bases, with 12 bases left in between. The CDR3 region has the DNA TGCGCCAGCAGTGAGCGGCCAGGGGTTGATACGCAGTATTTT. This sequence encodes CASSERPGVDTQYF.